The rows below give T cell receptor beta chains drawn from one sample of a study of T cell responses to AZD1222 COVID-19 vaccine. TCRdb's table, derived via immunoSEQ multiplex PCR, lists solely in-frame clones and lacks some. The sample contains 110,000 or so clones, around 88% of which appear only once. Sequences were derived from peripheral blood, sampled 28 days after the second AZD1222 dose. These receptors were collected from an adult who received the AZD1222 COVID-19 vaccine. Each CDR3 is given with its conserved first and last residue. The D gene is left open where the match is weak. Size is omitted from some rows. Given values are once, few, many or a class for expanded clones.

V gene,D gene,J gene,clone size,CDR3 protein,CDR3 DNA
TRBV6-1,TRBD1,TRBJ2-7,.,CASSDPQGLDEQYF,TGTGCCAGCAGTGACCCACAGGGGCTCGACGAGCAGTACTTC
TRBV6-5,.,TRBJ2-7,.,CASSYSPEGSYEQYF,TGTGCCAGCAGTTACTCCCCGGAGGGGTCGTACGAGCAGTACTTC
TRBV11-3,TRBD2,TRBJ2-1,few,CASSLDRSGGRGEQFF,TGTGCCAGCAGCTTAGATCGGAGCGGGGGGCGAGGGGAGCAGTTCTTC
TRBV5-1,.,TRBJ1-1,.,CASSLAWQANTEAFF,TGCGCCAGCAGCTTGGCCTGGCAGGCGAACACTGAAGCTTTCTTT
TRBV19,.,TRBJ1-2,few,CASSISPGTWATGYTF,TGTGCCAGTAGTATAAGTCCCGGGACATGGGCAACTGGCTACACCTTC
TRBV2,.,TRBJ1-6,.,CASSVEGLRSPLHF,TGTGCCAGCAGTGTCGAGGGGCTTCGATCACCCCTCCACTTT
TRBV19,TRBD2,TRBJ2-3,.,CASRGLAGYRTTDTQYF,TGTGCCAGTAGGGGACTAGCAGGGTATCGGACCACAGATACGCAGTATTTT
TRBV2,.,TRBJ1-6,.,CASSGETPYNSPLHF,TGTGCCAGCAGTGGGGAGACACCGTATAATTCACCCCTCCACTTT
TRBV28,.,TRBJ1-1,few,CAAWDSNTEAFF,TGTGCCGCCTGGGACTCGAACACTGAAGCTTTCTTT
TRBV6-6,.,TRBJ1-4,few,CASSYGSGTNEKLFF,TGTGCCAGCAGTTACGGGTCAGGCACTAATGAAAAACTGTTTTTT